This T cell receptor (beta chain) was retrieved from a study of blood T cell repertoires in COVID-19. Looking at the study overall: Sites across the United States, Italy and Spain contributed samples from acute and convalescent COVID-19. Sample material is recorded as cDNA or gDNA derived from T cells, B-cell-depleted T cells, or PBMCs.

Authors' processing steps: Estimated nucleated cell counts came from reference gene primer amplification. Profiling relied on immunoSEQ multiplex PCR, and the TCRdb table lists in-frame clones only, not all of them. V, J and clone size are taken as reported in that table, and D and trimming were inferred from the DNA itself. The sample lists approximately 170,000 clones, 90% occurring once. This clone has more than one count but fewer than ten. The CDR3 totals 16 residues. V lost 0 bases to trimming and J lost 3 bases; unmatched junction nucleotides: 8. In germline, CDR1 is SGHTS, CDR2 YDEGEE. The gene calls are TRBV5-8 and TRBJ1-2, with 7 bases matching TRBD1. This TCR was recovered from a man aged 60 to 69 with active or convalescent COVID-19. Specimen: peripheral blood. CDR3 residues: CASSLAGTAKHYGYTF. CDR3 nucleotide sequence: TGTGCCAGCAGCTTGGCCGGGACAGCTAAGCACTATGGCTACACCTTC.